These 15 T cell receptor beta chains originate from one sample sequenced in a study of regulatory T cells in long-lasting Graves disease. Building the TCR beta libraries relied on iRepertoire HTBI primers, and CDR3 regions underwent Arm-PCR. Using its own MiXCR run on the multiplex PCR reads, TCRdb lists one record per CDR3 protein. The sample has approximately 360,000 distinct CDR3 sequences; 12% are singletons. Time point reported: newly diagnosed GD, antithyroid drugs for less than 3 months. Researchers made the TCR library from RNA that was extracted from PBMCs. In addition, the sample was reused for a study of T cells in Graves' hyperthyroidism and ophthalmopathy.

The source was peripheral blood mononuclear cells (PBMCs), collected at new diagnosis, from a patient treated with antithyroid drugs. These receptor sequences come from a woman aged 18-29 years with Graves disease.

Ten or more counts support this clonotype. The chain carries TRBV20-1 and TRBJ1-1; unclear D gene. CDR3 length equals 15 residues. Trimming pared 4 bases from V and 2 bases from J, leaving 17 bases between. CDR1 DFQATT and CDR2 SNEGSKA come from the germline V gene (reference sequence). The CDR3 DNA follows: TGCAGTGCTAAGCCGACCTTGGCGGGAAACACTGAAGCTTTCTTT. The encoded protein is CSAKPTLAGNTEAFF.

This clonotype has a count of ten or more. This chain connects TRBV28 to TRBJ1-6; the D is unclear. The germline V gene encodes CDR1 MDHEN and CDR2 SYDVKM. V was trimmed by 1 base and J by 0 bases, leaving 7 bases between them. This CDR3 comprises 16 residues. CDR3 sequence reads: CASSLFGSSYNSPLHF. CDR3 nucleotide sequence: TGTGCCAGCAGTTTATTCGGAAGCTCCTATAATTCACCCCTCCACTTT.

At least ten counts were recorded for this clonotype. The rearrangement links TRBV12-5 to TRBJ1-1; D not resolved. Trimming pared 6 bases from V and 0 bases from J, leaving 8 bases between. CDR3 length: 13 amino acids. The V gene's germline CDR1 is LGHNT and CDR2 FRNRAP. DNA of the CDR3: TGTGCTAGTGGGCGGGCTATGAACACTGAAGCTTTCTTT. This translates into CASGRAMNTEAFF.

This clonotype was seen repeatedly, ten times or more. V and J are TRBV12-3 or TRBV12-4 and TRBJ2-7, with 11 nucleotides matching TRBD2. The CDR3 runs to 18 residues. V was clipped by 7 bases and J by 4 bases; unmatched bases: 18. For the CDR3, the DNA is TGTGCCAGCACCTTAGGACGAGCCACTAGCGGGAGAAGATACGAGCAGTACTTC. Its protein is CASTLGRATSGRRYEQYF.

This clonotype was seen repeatedly, ten times or more. V usage is TRBV29-1 and J usage is TRBJ1-2; 10 bases line up with TRBD1. The germline CDR1 and CDR2 sequences are SQVTM and ANQGSEA. This CDR3 spans 13 amino acids. J gave up 5 bases and V 7 bases, and 7 bases lay outside the gene matches. The DNA for the CDR3 is TGCAGCGCCGATAGGGACAGGGGATATGGCTACACCTTC. This codes for CSADRDRGYGYTF.

There are many counts of this clonotype. The genes are TRBV7-2 and TRBJ1-1, with TRBD1 matching over 7 bases. Trimming at V came to 2 bases and at J to 8 bases, leaving 2 bases not matched to a gene. The V gene's germline CDR1 is SGHTA and CDR2 FQGNSA. The CDR3 covers 12 residues. CDR3 in amino acids: CASSLSDREAFF. CDR3 nucleotides: TGTGCCAGCAGCTTATCGGACAGGGAAGCTTTCTTT.

Note on this clonotype: A much more abundant neighbour one base away suggests this may be a read error. V and J are TRBV27 and TRBJ2-5, with D hard to call. Germline-derived CDR1 and CDR2 are MNHEY and SMNVEV (reference sequence). V lost 3 bases, J lost 7 bases, and 24 bases lay in between. This CDR3 has 17 residues. CDR3 in amino acids: CASSFSSSCWVPRTQYF. The CDR3 bases are TGTGCCAGCAGTTTCTCGAGTTCCTGCTGGGTCCCTCGGACCCAGTACTTC.

This clonotype has ten or more counts. The chain recombines TRBV2 with TRBJ1-1; D unclear. CDR1 and CDR2 (germline): SNHLY, FYNNEI. Trimming took 7 bases from V and 0 from J, leaving 18 bases between them. This CDR3 region has 16 residues. CDR3 sequence reads: CASTTTPGSLNTEAFF. The DNA of the CDR3 is TGTGCCAGCACCACCACCCCCGGTAGTTTGAACACTGAAGCTTTCTTT.

This clonotype has at least ten counts. The rearrangement uses TRBV7-3 and TRBJ1-1; D is possibly TRBD1 (5 bases). The CDR3 has 13 residues. Germline lookup yields CDR1 SGHTA and CDR2 FQGTGA. Trimming took off 2 bases at V and 10 bases at J, with 14 bases between the two ends. The CDR3 sequence: CASSLYQGTRAFF. As DNA, the CDR3 is TGTGCCAGCAGCTTATACCAGGGAACAAGAGCTTTCTTT. The full variable domain, its missing parts supplied by reference TRBV7-3 and TRBJ1-1, is GAGVSQTPSNKVTEKGKYVELRCDPISGHTALYWYRQSLGQGPEFLIYFQGTGAADDSGLPNDRFFAVRPEGSVSTLKIQRTERGDSAVYLCASSLYQGTRAFFGQGTRLTVV.

There are a few counts of this clonotype. The J gene is TRBJ2-1, the V gene TRBV20-1; 13 positions match TRBD2. From germline, CDR1 is DFQATT and CDR2 SNEGSKA (reference sequence). V gave up 6 bases and J gave up 7 bases; unmatched junction bases: 9. The CDR3 is made up of 15 amino acids. In DNA form, the CDR3 reads TGCAGTGCACGGGGACTAGCGGGAATCTTGAATGAGCAGTTCTTC. Protein: CSARGLAGILNEQFF.

This chain joins TRBV7-6 and TRBJ2-5; unclear D gene. The CDR3 is 16 residues long. The V end lost 2 bases, the J end lost 2 bases, and 15 bases lay between the germline ends. Germline CDR1 SGHVS, CDR2 FNYEAQ. The CDR3 DNA is TGTGCCAGCAGCTTACCCAGCCCAGAGTCTCAAGAGACCCAGTACTTC. It translates to CASSLPSPESQETQYF.

The chain carries TRBV7-9 and TRBJ1-2; a weak D match, TRBD1 (5 bases). With 7 bases removed from V and 4 bases from J, the gap between germline ends came to 22 bases. The CDR3 sequence is 16 residues long. Germline lookup yields CDR1 SEHNR and CDR2 FQNEAQ (reference sequence). The CDR3 loop is CASTPRDAGRVYGYTF. For the CDR3, the DNA is TGTGCCAGCACCCCCAGGGACGCAGGCCGGGTCTATGGCTACACCTTC.

This clonotype was counted at least ten times. The chain links TRBV6-2 or TRBV6-3 to TRBJ2-5; possible D gene TRBD1, 6 bases. Germline CDR1 is MNHEY and CDR2 is SVGEGT. V gave up 7 bases and J gave up 2 bases, with 17 bases separating them. The CDR3 spans 15 residues. The CDR3 DNA reads TGTGCCAGCACCGCGATTGGGGGCCTACAAGAGACCCAGTACTTC. It yields the protein CASTAIGGLQETQYF.

The sample holds a few counts of this clonotype. This chain joins TRBV6-2 or TRBV6-3 and TRBJ1-5, with D perhaps matching TRBD1 (5 bases). V was shortened by 5 bases and J by 0 bases, with 11 bases between the two germline ends. CDR3 length equals 15 residues. Germline CDR1 and CDR2: MNHEY and SVGEGT. CDR3 residues: CASSDQGPSNQPQHF. The CDR3 DNA is TGTGCCAGCAGTGATCAGGGCCCTAGCAATCAGCCCCAGCATTTT.

Many counts were recorded for this clonotype. This chain uses TRBV6-2 or TRBV6-3 with TRBJ1-2, with D uncertain. The ends were cut back, 6 bases at V and 4 bases at J, with 9 bases in the middle. Per germline, CDR1 MNHEY and CDR2 SVGEGT. The CDR3 loop spans 12 amino acids. CDR3 bases: TGTGCCAGCAGCCCCGATGCCTATGGCTACACCTTC. Amino acids: CASSPDAYGYTF.